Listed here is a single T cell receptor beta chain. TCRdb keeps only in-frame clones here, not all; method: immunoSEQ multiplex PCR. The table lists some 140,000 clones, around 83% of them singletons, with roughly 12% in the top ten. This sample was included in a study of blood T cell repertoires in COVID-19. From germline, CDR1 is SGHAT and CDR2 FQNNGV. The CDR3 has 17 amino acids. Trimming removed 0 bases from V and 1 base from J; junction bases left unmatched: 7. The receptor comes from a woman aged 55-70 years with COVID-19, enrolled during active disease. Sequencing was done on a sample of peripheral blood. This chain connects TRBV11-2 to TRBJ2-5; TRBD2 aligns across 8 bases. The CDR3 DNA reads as TGTGCCAGCAGCTTAGATGGCGGGGGGAGGGGCCAAGAGACCCAGTACTTC. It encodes CASSLDGGGRGQETQYF.